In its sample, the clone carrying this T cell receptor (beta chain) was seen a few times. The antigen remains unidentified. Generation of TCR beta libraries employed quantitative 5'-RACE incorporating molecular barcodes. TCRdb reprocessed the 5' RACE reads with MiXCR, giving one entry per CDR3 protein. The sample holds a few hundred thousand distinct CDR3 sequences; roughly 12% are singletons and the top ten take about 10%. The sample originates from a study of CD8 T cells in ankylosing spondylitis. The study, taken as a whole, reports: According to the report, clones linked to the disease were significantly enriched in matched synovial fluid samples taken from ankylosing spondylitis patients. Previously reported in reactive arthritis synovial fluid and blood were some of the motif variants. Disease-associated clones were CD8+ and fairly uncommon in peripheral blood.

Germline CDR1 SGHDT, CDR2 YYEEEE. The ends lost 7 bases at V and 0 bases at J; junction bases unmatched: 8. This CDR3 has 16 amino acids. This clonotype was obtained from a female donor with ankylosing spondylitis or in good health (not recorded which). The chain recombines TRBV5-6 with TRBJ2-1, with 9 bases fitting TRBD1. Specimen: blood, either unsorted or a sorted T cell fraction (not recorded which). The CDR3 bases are TGTGCCAGCGGGTCCCGGGACAGGGTCTCCTACAATGAGCAGTTCTTC. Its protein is CASGSRDRVSYNEQFF.